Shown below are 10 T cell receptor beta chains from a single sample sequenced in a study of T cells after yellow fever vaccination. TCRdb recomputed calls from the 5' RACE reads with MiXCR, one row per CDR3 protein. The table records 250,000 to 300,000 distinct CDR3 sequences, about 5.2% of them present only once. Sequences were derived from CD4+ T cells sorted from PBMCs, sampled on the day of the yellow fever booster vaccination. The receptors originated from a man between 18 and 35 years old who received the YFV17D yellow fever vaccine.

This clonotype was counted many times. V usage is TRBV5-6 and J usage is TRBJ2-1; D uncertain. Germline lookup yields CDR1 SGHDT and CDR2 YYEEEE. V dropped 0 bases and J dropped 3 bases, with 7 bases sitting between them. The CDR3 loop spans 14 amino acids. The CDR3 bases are TGTGCCAGCAGCTTGGAGACTTACTACAATGAGCAGTTCTTC. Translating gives CASSLETYYNEQFF.

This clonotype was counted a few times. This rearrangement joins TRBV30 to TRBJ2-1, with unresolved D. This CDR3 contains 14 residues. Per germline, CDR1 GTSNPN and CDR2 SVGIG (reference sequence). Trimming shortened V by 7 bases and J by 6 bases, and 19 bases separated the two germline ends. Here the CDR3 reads CASSTSVGLNEQFF. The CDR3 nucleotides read TGTGCCTCCTCAACCTCCGTGGGCCTCAATGAGCAGTTCTTC.

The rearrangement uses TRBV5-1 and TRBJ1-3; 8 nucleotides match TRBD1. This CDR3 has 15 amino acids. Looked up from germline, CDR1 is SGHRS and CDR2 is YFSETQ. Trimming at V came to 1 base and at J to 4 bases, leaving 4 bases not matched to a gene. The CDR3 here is CASSLTGGDGNTIYF. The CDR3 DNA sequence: TGCGCCAGCAGCTTGACAGGGGGGGACGGAAACACCATATATTTT. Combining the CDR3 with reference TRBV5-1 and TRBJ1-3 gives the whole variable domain KAGVTQTPRYLIKTRGQQVTLSCSPISGHRSVSWYQQTPGQGLQFLFEYFSETQRNKGNFPGRFSGRQFSNSRSEMNVSTLELGDSALYLCASSLTGGDGNTIYFGEGSWLTVV.

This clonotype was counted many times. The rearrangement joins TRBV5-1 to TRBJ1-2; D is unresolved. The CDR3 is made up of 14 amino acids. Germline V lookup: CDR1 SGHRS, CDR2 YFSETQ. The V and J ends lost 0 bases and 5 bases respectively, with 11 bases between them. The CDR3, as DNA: TGCGCCAGCAGCTTGGCCGGAAACCCTTATGGCTACACCTTC. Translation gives CASSLAGNPYGYTF.

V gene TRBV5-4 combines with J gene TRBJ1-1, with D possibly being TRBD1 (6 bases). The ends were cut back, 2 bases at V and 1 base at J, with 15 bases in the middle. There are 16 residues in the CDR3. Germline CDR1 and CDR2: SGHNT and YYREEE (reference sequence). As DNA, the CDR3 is TGTGCCAGCAGCTTTTTGCAGGGGAGGGGGAACACTGAAGCTTTCTTT. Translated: CASSFLQGRGNTEAFF.

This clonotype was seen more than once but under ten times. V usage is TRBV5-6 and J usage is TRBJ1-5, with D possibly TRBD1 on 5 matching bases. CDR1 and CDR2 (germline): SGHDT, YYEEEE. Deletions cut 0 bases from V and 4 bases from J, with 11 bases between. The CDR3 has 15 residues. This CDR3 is CASSLVGEPNQPQHF. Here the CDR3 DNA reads TGTGCCAGCAGCTTGGTAGGGGAACCAAATCAGCCCCAGCATTTT.

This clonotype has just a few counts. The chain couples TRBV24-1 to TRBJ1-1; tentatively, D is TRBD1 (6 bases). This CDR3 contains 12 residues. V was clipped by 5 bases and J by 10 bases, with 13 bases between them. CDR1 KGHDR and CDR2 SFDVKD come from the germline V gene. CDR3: CATSGSGGTAFF. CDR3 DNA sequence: TGTGCCACCAGTGGATCCGGGGGCACAGCTTTCTTT.

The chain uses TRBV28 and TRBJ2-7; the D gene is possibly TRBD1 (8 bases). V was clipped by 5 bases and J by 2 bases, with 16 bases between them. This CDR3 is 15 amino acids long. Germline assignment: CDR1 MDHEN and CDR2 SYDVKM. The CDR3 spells CASSDGQGGTYEQYV. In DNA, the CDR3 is TGTGCCAGCAGTGACGGACAGGGAGGGACCTACGAGCAGTACGTC.

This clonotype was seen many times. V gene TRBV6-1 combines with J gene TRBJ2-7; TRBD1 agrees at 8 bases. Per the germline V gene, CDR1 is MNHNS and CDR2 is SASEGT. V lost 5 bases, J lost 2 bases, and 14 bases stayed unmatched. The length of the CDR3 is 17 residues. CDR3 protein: CASSPTGASSITYEQYF. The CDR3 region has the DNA TGTGCCAGCAGTCCGACAGGGGCCTCCTCGATTACCTACGAGCAGTACTTC.

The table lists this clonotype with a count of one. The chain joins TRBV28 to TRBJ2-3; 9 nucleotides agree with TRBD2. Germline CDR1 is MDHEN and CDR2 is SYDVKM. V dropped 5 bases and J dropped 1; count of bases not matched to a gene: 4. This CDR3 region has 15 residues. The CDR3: CASSGSGGGTDTQYF. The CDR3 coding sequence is TGTGCCAGCAGTGGTAGCGGGGGAGGCACAGATACGCAGTATTTT. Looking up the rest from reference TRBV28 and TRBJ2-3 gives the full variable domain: DVKVTQSSRYLVKRTGEKVFLECVQDMDHENMFWYRQDPGLGLRLIYFSYDVKMKEKGDIPEGYSVSREKKERFSLILESASTNQTSMYLCASSGSGGGTDTQYFGPGTRLTVL.